The T cell receptor beta chain under discussion was sequenced for a study of shared clonotypes between healthy human individuals. Study background: Per donor, three plates held CD4 naive cells, three held CD4 memory, two held CD8 naive and one held CD8 memory.

Concerning this clone itself: The target antigen is unknown.

This CDR3 contains 17 residues. V shed 1 base and J shed 0 bases, with 16 bases lying between them. Germline CDR1 is GTSNPN and CDR2 is SVGIG (reference sequence). Study results and limitations: It was the non-shared clonotypes that had lower generation probabilities than clonotypes shared by all four donors. The study drew on few donors, limiting represented genetic and exposure-history diversity.

Source study methods: Quality scores were absent from the junction-only immunoSEQ sequences, so filtering differed. Produced via immunoSEQ multiplex PCR; TCRdb's table is partial and in-frame only. The DNA was the basis for D and trimming; V, J and clone size are from that table. The sample includes roughly 1,100,000 clones, about three quarters of them seen just once. V and J are TRBV30 and TRBJ2-1, with D possibly being TRBD1 or TRBD2 (7 bases each). Sequenced: memory CD4+ T cells sorted from blood. Subset meaning: CD45RA-negative fraction. This TCR was recovered from a man younger than 30 in good health. CDR3 DNA: TGTGCCTGGAGTGGAGGGGGCGGCGGGAGCTCCTACAATGAGCAGTTCTTC. It translates to CAWSGGGGGSSYNEQFF.